In this sample, the clone carrying this T cell receptor beta chain turned up once. Its antigen is currently unknown. This CDR3 is built from 14 residues. Germline V gene sequence: CDR1 SGHTA, CDR2 FQGNSA. The germline V and J ends were trimmed by 1 base and 3 bases, with 10 bases remaining between them. This sample was included in a study of T cell responses to AZD1222 COVID-19 vaccine. Overall study results and limits: Females outnumbered males among donors, who were mostly white British; clonal diversity was possibly underestimated.

TCRdb's table, derived via immunoSEQ multiplex PCR, lists solely in-frame clones and lacks some. The table has approximately 120,000 clones, approximately 87% seen once. The source is an adult who received the AZD1222 COVID-19 vaccine. The chain combines TRBV7-2 with TRBJ2-7, with D maybe TRBD1 (6 bases). The sample was peripheral blood, taken 28 days after the second AZD1222 dose. CDR3 sequence (DNA): TGTGCCAGCAGCTTAGGTGGCAGGGGCTACGAGCAGTACTTC. It yields the protein CASSLGGRGYEQYF.